These 5 T cell receptor beta chains were all obtained from the same sample, sequenced in a study of OX40 agonist ivuxolimab in advanced cancers. The method was immunoSEQ multiplex PCR; TCRdb's version includes in-frame clones alone and lacks a portion of them. The sample records about 48,000 clones, 65% to 85% being singletons. The sequences come from CD4+ or CD8+ T cells sorted from blood, collected in a trial of the OX40 agonist ivuxolimab. The receptors were gathered from an adult with an advanced solid tumor such as melanoma, head and neck, liver or kidney cancer.

This sequence joins TRBV6-6 and TRBJ1-2; 9 bases line up with TRBD1. Germline loops: CDR1 MNHNY, CDR2 SVGAGI (reference sequence). J was trimmed by 4 bases and V by 5 bases; bases with no gene match: 5. The CDR3 covers 14 residues. The CDR3 reads CASSPGQGSYGYTF. CDR3 coding DNA: TGTGCCAGCAGTCCGGGACAGGGTTCCTATGGCTACACCTTC.

This clone was observed once. The gene calls are TRBV6-4 and TRBJ1-2; possibly TRBD1 for D (6 bases). The germline V gene encodes CDR1 MRHNA and CDR2 SNTAGT. V was pared by 5 bases and J by 0 bases, with 16 bases between. The CDR3 is 16 amino acids. CDR3 sequence (DNA): TGTGCCAGCAGTAGACAACCGGGACAACCTAACTATGGCTACACCTTC. As protein: CASSRQPGQPNYGYTF.

As DNA, the CDR3 is TGTGCCAGCAAGCAGGGGTACGCCACAGATACGCAGTATTTT. As protein: CASKQGYATDTQYF. The chain employs TRBV6-1 and TRBJ2-3; possibly TRBD1 for D (6 bases). The CDR3 has 14 amino acids. The germline CDR1 and CDR2 sequences are MNHNS and SASEGT. Trimming took 7 bases from V and 2 from J, leaving 13 bases between them.

This chain connects TRBV5-1 to TRBJ2-5, with D perhaps matching TRBD1 (5 bases). Per the germline V gene, CDR1 is SGHRS and CDR2 is YFSETQ. The CDR3 spans 16 residues. The V end lost 4 bases, the J end lost 2 bases, and 18 bases lay between the germline ends. As DNA, the CDR3 is TGCGCCAGCAGCCCCGTTGACAGCGCATTACAAGAGACCCAGTACTTC. Translation: CASSPVDSALQETQYF.

The rearrangement uses TRBV6-5 and TRBJ2-5, with D unclear. The germline gives CDR1 MNHEY, CDR2 SVGAGI. V dropped 0 bases and J dropped 14 bases, with 16 bases sitting between them. The CDR3 covers 13 residues. In DNA, the CDR3 is TGTGCCAGCAGTTACTCGACGCAGAGACAACATTACTTC. It codes for CASSYSTQRQHYF.